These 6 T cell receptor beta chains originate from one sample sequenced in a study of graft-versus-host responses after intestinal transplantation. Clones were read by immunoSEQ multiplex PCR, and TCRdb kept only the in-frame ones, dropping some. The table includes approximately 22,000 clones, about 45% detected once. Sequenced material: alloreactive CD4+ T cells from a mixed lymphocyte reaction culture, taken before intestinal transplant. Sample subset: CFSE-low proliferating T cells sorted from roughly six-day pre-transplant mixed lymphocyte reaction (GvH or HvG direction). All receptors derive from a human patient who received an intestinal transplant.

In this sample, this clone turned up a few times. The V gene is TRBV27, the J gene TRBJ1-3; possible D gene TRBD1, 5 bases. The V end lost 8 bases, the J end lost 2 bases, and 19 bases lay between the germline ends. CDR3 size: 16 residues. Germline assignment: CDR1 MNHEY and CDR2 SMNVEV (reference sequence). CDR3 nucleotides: TGTGCCAGCCGGGGGACCGGGAGAGGGGCTGGAAACACCATATATTTT. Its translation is CASRGTGRGAGNTIYF.

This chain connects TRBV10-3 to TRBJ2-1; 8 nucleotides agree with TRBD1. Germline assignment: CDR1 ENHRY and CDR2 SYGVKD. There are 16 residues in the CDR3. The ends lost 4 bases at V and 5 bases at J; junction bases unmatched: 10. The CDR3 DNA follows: TGTGCCATCAGTGGGCAGGGGGCCCTAACCAACAATGAGCAGTTCTTC. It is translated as CAISGQGALTNNEQFF.

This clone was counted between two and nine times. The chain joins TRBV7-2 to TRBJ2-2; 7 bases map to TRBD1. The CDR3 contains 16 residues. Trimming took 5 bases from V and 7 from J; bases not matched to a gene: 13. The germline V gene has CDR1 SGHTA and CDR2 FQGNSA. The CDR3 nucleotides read TGTGCCAGCAGCCCCCAACAGGGGCTGGTGTTCGGGGAGCTGTTTTTT. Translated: CASSPQQGLVFGELFF.

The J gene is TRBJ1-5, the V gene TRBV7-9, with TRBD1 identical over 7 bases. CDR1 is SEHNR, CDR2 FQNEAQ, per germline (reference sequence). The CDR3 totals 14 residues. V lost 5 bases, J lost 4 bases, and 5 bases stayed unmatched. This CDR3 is CASSRQGTNQPQHF. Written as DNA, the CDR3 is TGTGCCAGCAGCCGACAGGGTACAAATCAGCCCCAGCATTTT.

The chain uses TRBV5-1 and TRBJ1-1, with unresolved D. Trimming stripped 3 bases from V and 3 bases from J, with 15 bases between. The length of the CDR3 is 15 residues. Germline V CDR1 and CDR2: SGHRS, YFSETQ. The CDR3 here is CASSSNTVEDTEAFF. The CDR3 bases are TGCGCCAGCAGCTCAAACACGGTCGAGGACACTGAAGCTTTCTTT.

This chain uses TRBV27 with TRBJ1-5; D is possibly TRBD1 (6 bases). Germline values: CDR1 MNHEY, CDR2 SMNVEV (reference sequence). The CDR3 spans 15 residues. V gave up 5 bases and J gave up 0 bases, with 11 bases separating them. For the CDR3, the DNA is TGTGCCAGCAGTAGGGGGGGTTTTAGCAATCAGCCCCAGCATTTT. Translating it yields CASSRGGFSNQPQHF.